The clone carrying this TCR beta chain has only one observation. Its antigen remains unknown. One junction end does not reproduce the germline sequence, and a read error may be involved. The entry originates in a study of long-term antiretroviral therapy in people with HIV. Broader study findings: Upon ART, diversity increased but remained lower than transplant donor controls. Dominance of pre-ART expanded clones persisted, fluctuating and often declining after ART.

The CDR3 is 14 residues long. Germline V gene lookup returns CDR1 GTSNPN and CDR2 SVGIG (reference sequence). It was version v3.0 of the immunoSEQ assay that was run at survey level. Some clones are missing from TCRdb's copy, which holds only in-frame ones; the method was immunoSEQ multiplex PCR. The top ten hold roughly 3.8% of the sample, which has tens of thousands of clones, 80% to 90% seen once. Sequencing used unsorted PBMCs, obtained 0.8 years before starting antiretroviral therapy. The chain uses TRBV30 and TRBJ2-3; D ambiguous. This TCR derives from a man between 18 and 29 years old with HIV. The CDR3, as DNA: TGTGCCTGGAGGTTGCGGTGGAGCACAGATATGCAGTATTTT. This sequence encodes CAWRLRWSTDMQYF.